A selection of T cell receptor beta chains follows, all from one sample in a study of T-cell reconstitution after alpha-beta-depleted transplantation in children. TCRdb re-called the PCR reads with MiXCR, one entry per CDR3 protein. In the table there are roughly 400,000 distinct CDR3 sequences, around two fifths of which are singletons. Sequenced here: PBMCs, sampled before TCRalphabeta/CD19-depleted stem cell transplant. The receptors stem from a girl aged 2 to 10 with aplastic anemia, due to receive a stem cell transplant. Each CDR3 is given with its conserved first and last residue. Fields, in order: J gene, clone size, D gene, V gene, CDR3 DNA, CDR3 protein. The D gene is left open where the match is weak. Size is stated for part of the rows, as once, few or many counts, or as a class when the clone is expanded.

J: TRBJ2-5; size: few; D: TRBD1; V: TRBV18; DNA: TGTGCCAGCGCCCGGGACAGAGGCGGAGAGACCCAGTACTTC; CDR3: CASARDRGGETQYF
J: TRBJ2-7; size: -; D: -; V: TRBV12-3/TRBV12-4; DNA: TGTGCCAGCAGGGATTACAACAGGGCCTCCTACGAGCAGTACTTC; CDR3: CASRDYNRASYEQYF
J: TRBJ2-6; size: -; D: -; V: TRBV12-3/TRBV12-4; DNA: TGTGCCAGCACCCTGGGGGCCAACGTCCTGACTTTC; CDR3: CASTLGANVLTF
J: TRBJ2-7; size: -; D: TRBD2; V: TRBV20-1; DNA: TGCAGTGCTAGATTAGCGGGAGAAATGTACGAGCAGTACTTC; CDR3: CSARLAGEMYEQYF
J: TRBJ2-3; size: -; D: -; V: TRBV6-5; DNA: TGTGCCAGCATATCATACCAGGGAAAGCAGTATTTT; CDR3: CASISYQGKQYF
J: TRBJ2-5; size: few; D: -; V: TRBV7-2; DNA: TGTGCCAGCAGCTTACCTCCAGGGGGGGAGACCCAGTACTTC; CDR3: CASSLPPGGETQYF
J: TRBJ2-4; size: -; D: -; V: TRBV18; DNA: TGTGCCAGCTCACCGACAGCGAATTTAGCCAAAAACATTCAGTACTTC; CDR3: CASSPTANLAKNIQYF
J: TRBJ2-7; size: -; D: -; V: TRBV20-1; DNA: TGCAGTGCTAGAGATTTTTGGCTGGAAGCCTACGAGCAGTACTTC; CDR3: CSARDFWLEAYEQYF
J: TRBJ1-1; size: few; D: -; V: TRBV18; DNA: TGTGCCTCACCAATGACGAACACTGAAGCTTTCTTT; CDR3: CASPMTNTEAFF
J: TRBJ1-1; size: -; D: -; V: TRBV20-1; DNA: TGCAGTGCTTTCGGGTCGAACACTGAAGCTTTCTTT; CDR3: CSAFGSNTEAFF
J: TRBJ2-7; size: -; D: TRBD2; V: TRBV6-1; DNA: TGTGCCAGCACCCAGACTAGCGGGGGGAGTGAGCAGTACTTC; CDR3: CASTQTSGGSEQYF
J: TRBJ2-5; size: once; D: -; V: TRBV7-2; DNA: TGTGCCAGCAGCTTCCCCCCGGGGGCCAAAGAGACCCAGTACTTC; CDR3: CASSFPPGAKETQYF
J: TRBJ2-1; size: -; D: -; V: TRBV12-3/TRBV12-4; DNA: TGTGCCAGCAGTTTGGCAGCTGAGCAGTTCTTC; CDR3: CASSLAAEQFF
J: TRBJ2-7; size: many; D: TRBD1; V: TRBV7-8; DNA: TGTGCCAGCAGCTTAGTACAGGGGACGTACGAGCAGTACTTC; CDR3: CASSLVQGTYEQYF
J: TRBJ2-3; size: -; D: -; V: TRBV20-1; DNA: TGCAGTGCTAGGAGGGACCTGGTAGCCACAGATACGCAGTATTTT; CDR3: CSARRDLVATDTQYF
J: TRBJ2-1; size: -; D: -; V: TRBV3-1; DNA: TGTGCCAGCAGCCAAGTTCTACACAATGAGCAGTTCTTC; CDR3: CASSQVLHNEQFF
J: TRBJ2-3; size: few; D: TRBD2; V: TRBV29-1; DNA: TGCAGCGTTGAAAAAACGCTAGCGGGAGGGCCGGGAGATACGCAGTATTTT; CDR3: CSVEKTLAGGPGDTQYF
J: TRBJ2-7; size: many; D: TRBD1; V: TRBV12-3/TRBV12-4; DNA: TGTGCCAGCAGCCGCTCCGGGACAGGGGGCTACGAGCAGTACTTC; CDR3: CASSRSGTGGYEQYF
J: TRBJ2-3; size: -; D: -; V: TRBV20-1; DNA: TGCAGTGCTAGAACAATAGGAGATACGCAGTATTTT; CDR3: CSARTIGDTQYF
J: TRBJ2-7; size: few; D: -; V: TRBV6-2/TRBV6-3; DNA: TGTGCCAGCAGTTACACCGAGTACGAGCAGTACTTC; CDR3: CASSYTEYEQYF
J: TRBJ1-1; size: many; D: TRBD1; V: TRBV5-1; DNA: TGCGCCAGCACCGCCGGGACAGGGAGAACGAACACTGAAGCTTTCTTT; CDR3: CASTAGTGRTNTEAFF
J: TRBJ2-7; size: many; D: -; V: TRBV18; DNA: TGTGCCAGCTCACCACTTCTCCCCGCGGGGCAGGTAGGGTCCGAGCAGTACTTC; CDR3: CASSPLLPAGQVGSEQYF
J: TRBJ2-5; size: many; D: -; V: TRBV9; DNA: TGTGCCAGCAGCGTAGGACAAAGGGGACAAGTGATTAAAGAGACCCAGTACTTC; CDR3: CASSVGQRGQVIKETQYF
J: TRBJ2-1; size: -; D: TRBD2; V: TRBV7-2; DNA: TGTGCCAGCAGCTTAGGGGGTAAGCGGGGCTCCTACAATGAGCAGTTCTTC; CDR3: CASSLGGKRGSYNEQFF
J: TRBJ2-4; size: -; D: -; V: TRBV15; DNA: TGTGCCACCAGCAGAGATGGGTCGATTTGGGCCAAAAACATTCAGTACTTC; CDR3: CATSRDGSIWAKNIQYF
J: TRBJ1-6; size: -; D: TRBD1; V: TRBV5-6; DNA: TGTGCCAGCGGGTACCGACAGGGTAATTCACCCCTCCACTTT; CDR3: CASGYRQGNSPLHF
J: TRBJ2-2; size: -; D: -; V: TRBV11-3; DNA: TGTGCCAGCAGCTTCTCCGGGGTAGGGACGGCCGGGGAGCTGTTTTTT; CDR3: CASSFSGVGTAGELFF
J: TRBJ2-3; size: -; D: TRBD2; V: TRBV7-6; DNA: TGTGCCAGCAGCTCTCCGACTAGCGGGAGATACACAGATACGCAGTATTTT; CDR3: CASSSPTSGRYTDTQYF
J: TRBJ1-5; size: -; D: -; V: TRBV28; DNA: TGTGCCAGCAGTTTAGGGGGTTCGGATCAGCCCCAGCATTTT; CDR3: CASSLGGSDQPQHF
J: TRBJ2-3; size: -; D: -; V: TRBV6-4; DNA: TGTGCCAGCAGTGAGAATTGGGACACGCAGTATTTT; CDR3: CASSENWDTQYF
J: TRBJ2-1; size: many; D: -; V: TRBV5-1; DNA: TGCGCCAGCAGCTTGAGCGGAGACCCCTACAATGAGCAGTTCTTC; CDR3: CASSLSGDPYNEQFF
J: TRBJ2-1; size: -; D: -; V: TRBV14; DNA: TGTGCCAGCATACCGATAGGGGGGAGAGAGAACAATGAGCAGTTCTTC; CDR3: CASIPIGGRENNEQFF
J: TRBJ2-7; size: -; D: -; V: TRBV20-1; DNA: TGCAGTGCTAACTCGAGAGGCGACGAGCAGTACTTC; CDR3: CSANSRGDEQYF
J: TRBJ2-4; size: few; D: -; V: TRBV15; DNA: TGTGCCACCAGCAGAGAGGTCGGGCAGGGACACATTCAGTACTTC; CDR3: CATSREVGQGHIQYF
J: TRBJ2-1; size: -; D: TRBD2; V: TRBV15; DNA: TGTGCCACCAGCTTCCCTACGACTAGCGGGTACAATGAGCAGTTCTTC; CDR3: CATSFPTTSGYNEQFF
J: TRBJ2-5; size: -; D: -; V: TRBV4-1; DNA: TGCGCCAGCAGCCAAGTTCTGGGGGTAGAGACCCAGTACTTC; CDR3: CASSQVLGVETQYF
J: TRBJ2-4; size: -; D: -; V: TRBV29-1; DNA: TGCAGCGGGATCGGGTCAGCCAAAAACATTCAGTACTTC; CDR3: CSGIGSAKNIQYF
J: TRBJ2-4; size: -; D: TRBD2; V: TRBV20-1; DNA: TGCAGTGCTACAACGGGGGGGCGAGACAAAAACATTCAGTACTTC; CDR3: CSATTGGRDKNIQYF
J: TRBJ2-4; size: -; D: -; V: TRBV7-2; DNA: TGTGCCAGCAGCGGGAGGAACATTCAGTACTTC; CDR3: CASSGRNIQYF
J: TRBJ1-2; size: -; D: -; V: TRBV20-1; DNA: TGCAGTGCCGGCAAGTGGAGGGACCGGGCTAACTATGGCTACACCTTC; CDR3: CSAGKWRDRANYGYTF
J: TRBJ2-1; size: -; D: TRBD2; V: TRBV10-3; DNA: TGTGCCATCAGTGAGGGGACCCAGCGGGGGGTCTACAATGAGCAGTTCTTC; CDR3: CAISEGTQRGVYNEQFF
J: TRBJ2-5; size: -; D: -; V: TRBV11-1; DNA: TGTGCCAGCAGCCGGGTGAATCGGAAACGTAGCGGCTCTCAGCCTGAAGAGACCCAGTACTTC; CDR3: CASSRVNRKRSGSQPEETQYF
J: TRBJ2-1; size: many; D: -; V: TRBV11-3; DNA: TGTGCCAGCAGTTTACGGCGGGGCGGGACAGCAGTCTCCTACAATGAGCAGTTCTTC; CDR3: CASSLRRGGTAVSYNEQFF
J: TRBJ1-3; size: -; D: -; V: TRBV5-1; DNA: TGCGCCAGCAGCTTGGGACAGGAAGATTCTGGAAACACCATATATTTT; CDR3: CASSLGQEDSGNTIYF
J: TRBJ2-7; size: -; D: TRBD1; V: TRBV4-1; DNA: TGCGCCAGCAGCCATCAGCGGGACAGGGGGGACGAGCAGTACTTC; CDR3: CASSHQRDRGDEQYF
J: TRBJ2-1; size: -; D: TRBD2; V: TRBV20-1; DNA: TGCAGTGCTAGTGGAAGCGGGGGGAGGTACAATGAGCAGTTCTTC; CDR3: CSASGSGGRYNEQFF